A selection of T cell receptor beta chains follows, all from one sample in a study of T-cell memory formation after mild COVID-19. Using its own MiXCR run on the 5' RACE reads, TCRdb lists one record per CDR3 protein. The sample records over 250,000 distinct CDR3 sequences, approximately 15% being singletons. The sequencing input was PBMCs or a T cell subset sorted from them (not recorded which). These receptors were taken from a young man who had mild COVID-19 (a few samples of this study predate the infection). Cell type and time point are not known. CDR3s include the opening cysteine and the closing phenylalanine or tryptophan.

TRBV5-8	TRBJ2-3	CASSRGTSGGSTDTQYF
TRBV20-1	TRBJ2-7	CSARAGYSYEQYF
TRBV7-2	TRBJ2-5	CASSSPGPEASQYF
TRBV2	TRBJ2-2	CASSSLAGGPANTGELFF
TRBV5-1	TRBJ2-1	CARQPGGVYNEQFF
TRBV14	TRBJ2-3	CASSPYSGASTDTQYF
TRBV7-9	TRBJ1-1	CASSPPPNTEAFF
TRBV20-1	TRBJ2-3	CSAPTSGGASDTQYF
TRBV5-1	TRBJ1-1	CASSLVGGALRTEAFF
TRBV19	TRBJ2-1	CASSTDRGRQQFF